The next 25 T cell receptor beta chains were all read from a single sample in a study of OX40 agonist ivuxolimab in advanced cancers. Here immunoSEQ multiplex PCR was the method, and the copy in TCRdb shows in-frame clones only, minus some. The sample lists under 80,000 clones; more than 85% were seen once. Sequencing used CD4+ or CD8+ T cells sorted from blood, obtained in a trial of the OX40 agonist ivuxolimab. The receptors were sampled from an adult with an advanced solid tumor such as melanoma, head and neck, liver or kidney cancer.

The chain combines TRBV10-2 with TRBJ2-7, with 7 positions matching TRBD1. The CDR3 contains 14 residues. Per the germline V gene, CDR1 is WSHSY and CDR2 is SAAADI. Trimming at V came to 8 bases and at J to 1 base, leaving 8 bases not matched to a gene. The CDR3 region has the DNA TGCGCCAGCGGTGGGGACAGCTCTTCCTACGAGCAGTACTTC. Protein: CASGGDSSSYEQYF.

J is TRBJ2-2 and V is TRBV5-1; D might be TRBD1 or TRBD2, each matching 5 bases. CDR1 and CDR2 (germline): SGHRS, YFSETQ. The V and J ends lost 0 bases and 3 bases respectively, with 9 bases between them. The CDR3 extends over 15 amino acids. The CDR3: CASSLGQGDTGELFF. CDR3 DNA sequence: TGCGCCAGCAGCTTGGGTCAGGGAGACACCGGGGAGCTGTTTTTT. Looking up the rest from reference TRBV5-1 and TRBJ2-2 gives the full variable domain: KAGVTQTPRYLIKTRGQQVTLSCSPISGHRSVSWYQQTPGQGLQFLFEYFSETQRNKGNFPGRFSGRQFSNSRSEMNVSTLELGDSALYLCASSLGQGDTGELFFGEGSRLTVL.

The V gene is TRBV18, the J gene TRBJ1-5, with 7 bases aligning to TRBD1. This CDR3 has 17 amino acids. V was clipped by 4 bases and J by 3 bases; unmatched bases: 12. Germline CDR1 KGHSH, CDR2 LQKENI. Written as DNA, the CDR3 is TGTGCCAGCTCACTACTGCCGACAGGGCTGAACAATCAGCCCCAGCATTTT. Encoded protein: CASSLLPTGLNNQPQHF.

The chain combines TRBV28 with TRBJ1-5; unclear D gene. Germline V lookup: CDR1 MDHEN, CDR2 SYDVKM. This CDR3 is 14 amino acids long. The V gene lost 4 bases and the J gene lost 4 bases, with 11 bases spanning the gap. The DNA for the CDR3 is TGTGCCAGCAGTTCCGAACCCAGGAATCAGCCCCAGCATTTT. Its protein product is CASSSEPRNQPQHF.

This clone was seen once. CDR3 DNA: TGTGCTAGTGGTTTTTACACCTTAGGGGACAGGGTTTCCACTGAAGCTTTCTTT. It is translated as CASGFYTLGDRVSTEAFF. The chain employs TRBV12-5 and TRBJ1-1; 9 bases line up with TRBD1. Germline CDR1 LGHNT, CDR2 FRNRAP. The trim removed 3 bases at V and 4 bases at J, leaving 15 bases unmatched. The CDR3 is 18 residues long.

The V call is TRBV19, the J call TRBJ1-1; D is uncertain. CDR3 length: 14 residues. CDR1 and CDR2 (germline): LNHDA, SQIVND (reference sequence). V shed 4 bases and J shed 2 bases, with 11 bases lying between them. CDR3 sequence reads: CASSTGRLNTEAFF. CDR3 coding DNA: TGTGCCAGTAGTACCGGACGGCTTAACACTGAAGCTTTCTTT.

The J gene is TRBJ2-5, the V gene TRBV10-1, with D possibly TRBD2 on 6 matching bases. Germline lookup yields CDR1 WNHNN and CDR2 SYGVQD (reference sequence). The CDR3 has 13 residues. The germline V and J ends were trimmed by 4 bases and 2 bases, with 8 bases remaining between them. This CDR3 reads CASSAAGQETQYF. As DNA, the CDR3 is TGCGCCAGCAGTGCTGCGGGGCAAGAGACCCAGTACTTC.

The chain employs TRBV6-5 and TRBJ2-7; TRBD2 aligns across 8 bases. After removal of 6 bases from V and 6 bases from J, the junction contained 4 bases not matched to a gene. CDR1 is MNHEY, CDR2 SVGAGI, per germline. The CDR3 totals 12 residues. CDR3 in DNA: TGTGCCAGCAGCCCGACTAGCGTCGAGCAGTACTTC. Translation: CASSPTSVEQYF.

The chain is built from TRBV5-8 and TRBJ2-3; no definite D call. Germline V CDR1 and CDR2: SGHTS, YDEGEE. The CDR3 totals 14 residues. Trimming took 3 bases from V and 2 from J, leaving 10 bases between them. The CDR3 protein is CASSSGMHTDTQYF. CDR3 bases: TGTGCCAGCAGCTCTGGGATGCACACAGATACGCAGTATTTT.

This clone came up once. The chain employs TRBV7-2 and TRBJ1-1, with D possibly being TRBD1 (5 bases). The CDR3 is 13 amino acids. Per germline, CDR1 SGHTA and CDR2 FQGNSA. The V end lost 1 base, the J end lost 3 bases, and 6 bases lay between the germline ends. CDR3 DNA: TGTGCCAGCAGCTTAGTCAGGGACACTGAAGCTTTCTTT. Protein: CASSLVRDTEAFF.

The chain combines TRBV2 with TRBJ1-5; TRBD1 aligns across 8 bases. With 5 bases clipped from V and 1 base from J, the junction kept 4 bases outside the gene matches. CDR3 length equals 15 residues. Germline V gene data show CDR1 as SNHLY and CDR2 as FYNNEI. The CDR3 sequence is CASSTGGVSNQPQHF. Written as DNA, the CDR3 is TGTGCCAGCAGTACAGGGGGGGTAAGCAATCAGCCCCAGCATTTT. The full variable domain, rest sourced from reference TRBV2 and TRBJ1-5, is EPEVTQTPSHQVTQMGQEVILRCVPISNHLYFYWYRQILGQKVEFLVSFYNNEISEKSEIFDDQFSVERPDGSNFTLKIRSTKLEDSAMYFCASSTGGVSNQPQHFGDGTRLSIL.

J is TRBJ2-7 and V is TRBV5-4; D call uncertain. Germline CDR1 is SGHNT and CDR2 is YYREEE (reference sequence). CDR3 length: 15 amino acids. Trimming took 0 bases from V and 0 from J, leaving 10 bases between them. For the CDR3, the DNA is TGTGCCAGCAGCTTGGGGCAGCAAAGCTCCTACGAGCAGTACTTC. Its protein is CASSLGQQSSYEQYF.

This clone was seen a single time. V and J are TRBV5-1 and TRBJ1-1; D gene unclear. The germline V and J ends were trimmed by 7 bases and 5 bases, with 12 bases remaining between them. The CDR3 is made up of 12 amino acids. The germline V gene has CDR1 SGHRS and CDR2 YFSETQ. CDR3 in amino acids: CASQVPGTEAFF. In DNA form, the CDR3 reads TGCGCCAGCCAGGTCCCGGGGACTGAAGCTTTCTTT.

The CDR3 coding sequence is TGCGCCAGCAGCCAAGTCGCCGCCAGCTTGAATTCACCCCTCCACTTT. This gives the protein CASSQVAASLNSPLHF. This rearrangement joins TRBV4-1 to TRBJ1-6; D gene ambiguous. Germline-derived CDR1 and CDR2 are MGHRA and YSYEKL. The V end lost 1 base, the J end lost 7 bases, and 14 bases lay between the germline ends. CDR3 length: 16 amino acids.

V gene TRBV7-3 combines with J gene TRBJ2-5; D possibly corresponds to TRBD1 (5 bases). CDR1 is SGHTA, CDR2 FQGTGA, per germline. This CDR3 is built from 13 residues. Trimming cost V 3 bases and J 5 bases, with 10 bases left between them. The CDR3: CASSFGRGETQYF. As DNA, the CDR3 is TGTGCCAGCAGCTTTGGAAGGGGTGAGACCCAGTACTTC.

The chain couples TRBV20-1 to TRBJ2-7; no definite D call. CDR1 DFQATT and CDR2 SNEGSKA come from the germline V gene (reference sequence). Trimming removed 1 base from V and 6 bases from J, with 7 bases in between. The CDR3 is 11 amino acids. CDR3 DNA sequence: TGCAGTGCTAGAGCAGAAACCGAGCAGTACTTC. It specifies CSARAETEQYF.

The chain joins TRBV21-1 to TRBJ1-6; the D call TRBD1 from the table was never checked on the DNA. TRBV21-1 is listed as a pseudogene. CDR3 length equals 17 residues. This chain's CDR3 is CASSKIGQSSYNSPLHF. CDR3 DNA sequence: TGTGCCAGCAGCAAAATAGGACAGAGCTCCTATAATTCACCCCTCCACTTT.

The V call is TRBV19, the J call TRBJ2-3; D gene uncertain. Germline V gene sequence: CDR1 LNHDA, CDR2 SQIVND (reference sequence). V was cut by 3 bases and J by 4 bases, with 5 bases left in between. CDR3 length: 12 amino acids. The CDR3 reads CASSISSDTQYF. CDR3 bases: TGTGCCAGTAGTATCTCATCAGATACGCAGTATTTT.

In DNA form, the CDR3 reads TGTGCCATCAGTGAGGGACTAGCGGGAGGATCCAACGAGCAGTACTTC. Amino acid sequence: CAISEGLAGGSNEQYF. The J gene is TRBJ2-7, the V gene TRBV10-3, with TRBD2 matching 14 bases. The CDR3 is 16 amino acids. V trimming: 2 bases; J trimming: 5 bases; junction bases outside the gene matches: 5. The germline gives CDR1 ENHRY, CDR2 SYGVKD.

The genes are TRBV21-1 and TRBJ2-3; the table's D call TRBD2 went unverified against the DNA. TRBV21-1 is a known pseudogene. The CDR3 is 18 residues long. CDR3: CASSKPLPPADLGDTQYF. CDR3 sequence (DNA): TGTGCCAGCAGCAAACCCCTCCCTCCAGCGGACCTAGGAGATACGCAGTATTTT.

This chain joins TRBV16 and TRBJ1-2, with D unresolved. This CDR3 has 11 residues. Trimming cost V 4 bases and J 5 bases, with 5 bases left between them. Germline values: CDR1 KGHSY, CDR2 FQNENV. In nucleotides, the CDR3 is TGTGCCAGCAGCCCCGGGTATGGCTACACCTTC. Protein sequence: CASSPGYGYTF.

The sample holds a few counts of this clone. The CDR3 is CASSDGYEQYF. The CDR3 coding sequence is TGTGCCAGCAGTGACGGCTACGAGCAGTACTTC. This rearrangement joins TRBV2 to TRBJ2-7; the D is unclear. Trimming removed 3 bases from V and 3 bases from J, with 3 bases in between. The CDR3 runs to 11 residues. Germline V CDR1 and CDR2: SNHLY, FYNNEI.

The chain has TRBV5-2 and TRBJ1-6; no DNA check was done on the table's D call, TRBD1. TRBV5-2 is an annotated pseudogene. There are 13 residues in the CDR3. CDR3 sequence reads: CASSLQYNSPLHF. In DNA, the CDR3 is TGTGCCAGCAGCTTACAGTATAATTCACCCCTCCACTTT.

This clone was recorded only once. J is TRBJ2-1 and V is TRBV6-1; tentatively, D is TRBD2 (7 bases). Trimming removed 8 bases from V and 4 bases from J, with 15 bases in between. The germline V gene encodes CDR1 MNHNS and CDR2 SASEGT. The CDR3 sequence is 14 residues long. CDR3: CASRTGGIYNEQFF. The CDR3, as DNA: TGTGCCAGCCGGACGGGGGGCATTTACAATGAGCAGTTCTTC.

CDR3 sequence (DNA): TGTGCCACAGCAGGACAGGCGCCTAAGGGGGGCTACACCTTC. Its translation: CATAGQAPKGGYTF. The chain carries TRBV25-1 and TRBJ1-2; 7 bases match TRBD1. The germline CDR1 and CDR2 sequences are MGHDK and SYGVNS. V gave up 10 bases and J gave up 8 bases; unmatched junction bases: 16. The CDR3 extends over 14 amino acids.